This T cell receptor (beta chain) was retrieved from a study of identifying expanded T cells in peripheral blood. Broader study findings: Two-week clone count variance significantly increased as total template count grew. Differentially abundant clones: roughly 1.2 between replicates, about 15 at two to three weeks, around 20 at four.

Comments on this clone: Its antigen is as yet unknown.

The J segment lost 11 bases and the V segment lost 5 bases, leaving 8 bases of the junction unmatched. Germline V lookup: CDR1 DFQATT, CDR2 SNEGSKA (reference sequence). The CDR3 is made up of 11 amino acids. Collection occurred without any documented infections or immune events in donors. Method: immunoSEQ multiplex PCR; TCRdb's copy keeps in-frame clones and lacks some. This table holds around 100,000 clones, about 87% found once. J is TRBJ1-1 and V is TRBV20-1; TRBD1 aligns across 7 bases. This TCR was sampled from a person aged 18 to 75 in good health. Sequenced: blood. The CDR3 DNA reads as TGCAGTGCTCGACAGGGAACGGTGGCTTTCTTT. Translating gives CSARQGTVAFF.